The T cell receptor beta chain under discussion was sequenced for a study of control samples from healthy donors and cancer patients. Clones were sequenced by immunoSEQ multiplex PCR, and TCRdb holds only the in-frame ones, with some missing. The sample carries some 120,000 clones, around 92% recorded once. CDR3 length: 14 residues. V gave up 2 bases and J gave up 2 bases, with 9 bases separating them. CDR1 is KGHSH and CDR2 is LQKENI in the germline V gene. The specimen sequenced was PBMCs. The chain joins TRBV18 to TRBJ1-2, with no clear D. This TCR was sampled from a man at least 80 years old with head and neck cancer. The CDR3 is CASSPTQQNYGYTF. Here the CDR3 DNA reads TGTGCCAGCTCACCAACACAGCAAAACTATGGCTACACCTTC.